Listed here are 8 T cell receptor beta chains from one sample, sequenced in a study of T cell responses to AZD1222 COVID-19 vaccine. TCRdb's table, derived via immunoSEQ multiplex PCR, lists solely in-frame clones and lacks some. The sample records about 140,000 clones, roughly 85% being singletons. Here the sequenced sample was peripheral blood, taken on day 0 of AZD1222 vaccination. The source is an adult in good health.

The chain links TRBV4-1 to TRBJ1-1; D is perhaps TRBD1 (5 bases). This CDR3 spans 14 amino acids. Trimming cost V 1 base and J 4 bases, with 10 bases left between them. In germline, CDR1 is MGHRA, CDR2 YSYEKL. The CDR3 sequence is CASSQARGGTEAFF. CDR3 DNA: TGCGCCAGCAGCCAAGCGAGGGGAGGCACTGAAGCTTTCTTT.

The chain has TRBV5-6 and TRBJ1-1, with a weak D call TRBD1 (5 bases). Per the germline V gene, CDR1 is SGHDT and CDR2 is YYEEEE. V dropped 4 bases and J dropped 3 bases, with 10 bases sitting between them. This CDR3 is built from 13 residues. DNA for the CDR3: TGTGCCAGCAGCGCTACAGGTTACACTGAAGCTTTCTTT. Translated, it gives CASSATGYTEAFF.

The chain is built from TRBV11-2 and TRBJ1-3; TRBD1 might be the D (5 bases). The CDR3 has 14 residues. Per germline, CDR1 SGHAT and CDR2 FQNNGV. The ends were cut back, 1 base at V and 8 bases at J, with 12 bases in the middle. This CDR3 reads CASSLGGQGYTIYF. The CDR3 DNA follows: TGTGCCAGCAGCTTAGGAGGTCAGGGCTACACCATATATTTT.

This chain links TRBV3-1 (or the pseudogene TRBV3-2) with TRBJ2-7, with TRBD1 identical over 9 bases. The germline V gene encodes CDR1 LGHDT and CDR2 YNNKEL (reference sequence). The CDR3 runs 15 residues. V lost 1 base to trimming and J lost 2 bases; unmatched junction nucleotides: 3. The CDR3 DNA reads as TGTGCCAGCAGCCAAGCGGGGACAGGGACCTACGAGCAGTACTTC. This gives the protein CASSQAGTGTYEQYF.

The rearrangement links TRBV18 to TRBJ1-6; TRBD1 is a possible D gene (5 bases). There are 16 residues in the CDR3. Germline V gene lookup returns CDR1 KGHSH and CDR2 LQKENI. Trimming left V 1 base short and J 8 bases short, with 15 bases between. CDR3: CASSPRVAGWDSPLHF. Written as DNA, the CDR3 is TGTGCCAGCTCACCACGAGTGGCAGGGTGGGATTCACCCCTCCACTTT.

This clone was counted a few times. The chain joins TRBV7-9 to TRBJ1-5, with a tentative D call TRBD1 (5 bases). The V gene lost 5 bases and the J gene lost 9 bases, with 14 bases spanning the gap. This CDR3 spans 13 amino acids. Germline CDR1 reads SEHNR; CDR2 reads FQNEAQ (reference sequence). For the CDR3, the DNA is TGTGCCAGCAGCCCCGGGGGTGGAAGGCCCCAGCATTTT. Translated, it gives CASSPGGGRPQHF. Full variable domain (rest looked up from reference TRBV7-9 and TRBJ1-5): DTGVSQNPRHKITKRGQNVTFRCDPISEHNRLYWYRQTLGQGPEFLTYFQNEAQLEKSRLLSDRFSAERPKGSFSTLEIQRTEQGDSAMYLCASSPGGGRPQHFGDGTRLSIL.

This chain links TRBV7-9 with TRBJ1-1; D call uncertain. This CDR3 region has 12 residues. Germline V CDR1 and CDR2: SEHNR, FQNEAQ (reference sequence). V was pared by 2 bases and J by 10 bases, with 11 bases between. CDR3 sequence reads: CASSLPQSGAFF. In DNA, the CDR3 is TGTGCCAGCAGCTTACCTCAGTCCGGAGCTTTCTTT. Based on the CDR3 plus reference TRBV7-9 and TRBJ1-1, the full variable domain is DTGVSQNPRHKITKRGQNVTFRCDPISEHNRLYWYRQTLGQGPEFLTYFQNEAQLEKSRLLSDRFSAERPKGSFSTLEIQRTEQGDSAMYLCASSLPQSGAFFGQGTRLTVV.

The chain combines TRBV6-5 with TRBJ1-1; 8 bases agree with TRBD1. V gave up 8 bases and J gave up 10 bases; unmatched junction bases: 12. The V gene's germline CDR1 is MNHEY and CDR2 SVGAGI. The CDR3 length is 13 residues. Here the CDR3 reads CASEQGVPPGAFF. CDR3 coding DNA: TGTGCCAGCGAACAGGGGGTCCCCCCTGGAGCTTTCTTT.